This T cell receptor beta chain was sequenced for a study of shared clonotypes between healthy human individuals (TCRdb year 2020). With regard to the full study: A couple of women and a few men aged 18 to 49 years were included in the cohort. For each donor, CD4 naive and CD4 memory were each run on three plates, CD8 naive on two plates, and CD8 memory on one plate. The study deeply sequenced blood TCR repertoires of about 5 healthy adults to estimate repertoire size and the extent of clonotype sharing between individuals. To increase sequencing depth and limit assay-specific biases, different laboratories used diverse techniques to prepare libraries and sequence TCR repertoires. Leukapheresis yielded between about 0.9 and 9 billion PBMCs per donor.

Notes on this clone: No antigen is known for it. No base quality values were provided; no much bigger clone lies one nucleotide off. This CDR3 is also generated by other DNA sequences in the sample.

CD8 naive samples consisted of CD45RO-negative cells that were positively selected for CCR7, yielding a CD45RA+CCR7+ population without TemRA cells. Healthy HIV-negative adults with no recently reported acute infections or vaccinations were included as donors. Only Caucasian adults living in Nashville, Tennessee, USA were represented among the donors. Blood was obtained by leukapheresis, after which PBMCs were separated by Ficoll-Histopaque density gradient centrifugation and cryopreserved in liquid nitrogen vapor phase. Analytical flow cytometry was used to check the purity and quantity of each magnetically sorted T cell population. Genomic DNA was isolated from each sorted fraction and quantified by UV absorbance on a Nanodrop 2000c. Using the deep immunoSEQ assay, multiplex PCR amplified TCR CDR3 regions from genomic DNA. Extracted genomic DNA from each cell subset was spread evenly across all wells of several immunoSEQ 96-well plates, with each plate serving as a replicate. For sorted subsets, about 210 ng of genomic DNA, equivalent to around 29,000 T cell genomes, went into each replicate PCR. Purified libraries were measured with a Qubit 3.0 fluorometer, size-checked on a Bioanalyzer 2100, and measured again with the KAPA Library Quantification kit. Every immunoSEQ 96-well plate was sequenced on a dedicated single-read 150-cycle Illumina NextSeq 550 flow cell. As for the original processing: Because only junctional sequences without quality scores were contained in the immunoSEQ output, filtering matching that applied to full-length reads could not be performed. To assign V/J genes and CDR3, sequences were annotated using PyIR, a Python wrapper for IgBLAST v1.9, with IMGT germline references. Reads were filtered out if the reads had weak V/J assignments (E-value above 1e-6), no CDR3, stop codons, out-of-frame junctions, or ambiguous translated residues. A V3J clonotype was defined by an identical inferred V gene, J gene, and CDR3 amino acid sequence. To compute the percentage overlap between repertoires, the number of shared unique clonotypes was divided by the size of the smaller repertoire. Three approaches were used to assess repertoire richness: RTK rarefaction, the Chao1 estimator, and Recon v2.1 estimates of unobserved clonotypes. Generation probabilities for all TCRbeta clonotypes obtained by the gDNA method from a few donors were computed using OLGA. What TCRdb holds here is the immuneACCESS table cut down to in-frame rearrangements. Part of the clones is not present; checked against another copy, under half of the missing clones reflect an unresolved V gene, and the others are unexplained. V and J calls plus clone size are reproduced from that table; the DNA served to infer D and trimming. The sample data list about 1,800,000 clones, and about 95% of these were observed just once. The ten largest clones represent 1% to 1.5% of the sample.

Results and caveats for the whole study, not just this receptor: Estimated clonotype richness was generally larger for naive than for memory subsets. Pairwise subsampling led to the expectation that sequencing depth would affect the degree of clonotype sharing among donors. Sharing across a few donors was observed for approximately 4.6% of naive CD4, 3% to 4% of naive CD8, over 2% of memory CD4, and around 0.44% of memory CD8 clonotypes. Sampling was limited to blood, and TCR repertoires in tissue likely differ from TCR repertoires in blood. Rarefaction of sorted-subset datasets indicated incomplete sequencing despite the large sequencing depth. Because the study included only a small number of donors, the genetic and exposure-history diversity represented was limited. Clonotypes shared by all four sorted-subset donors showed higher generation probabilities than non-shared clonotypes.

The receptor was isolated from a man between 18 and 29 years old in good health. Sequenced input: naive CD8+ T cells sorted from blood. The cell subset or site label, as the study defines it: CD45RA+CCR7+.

CDR3 sequence: CASSLGEGYEQYF. The sequence in DNA is TGTGCCAGCAGCTTAGGAGAAGGTTACGAGCAGTACTTC. The chain is encoded by TRBV11-2 joined to TRBJ2-7; no D gene is confidently identified. The CDR3 starts with the cysteine, ends with the phenylalanine, and has 13 residues. The entry retains the CDR3 DNA only, 39 bases that are in frame from base 1. CDR1 and CDR2 (SGHAT, FQNNGV) derive from the germline V gene. A distance of 8 bases separates the germline ends of V and J, which lose 1 base and 4 bases respectively.